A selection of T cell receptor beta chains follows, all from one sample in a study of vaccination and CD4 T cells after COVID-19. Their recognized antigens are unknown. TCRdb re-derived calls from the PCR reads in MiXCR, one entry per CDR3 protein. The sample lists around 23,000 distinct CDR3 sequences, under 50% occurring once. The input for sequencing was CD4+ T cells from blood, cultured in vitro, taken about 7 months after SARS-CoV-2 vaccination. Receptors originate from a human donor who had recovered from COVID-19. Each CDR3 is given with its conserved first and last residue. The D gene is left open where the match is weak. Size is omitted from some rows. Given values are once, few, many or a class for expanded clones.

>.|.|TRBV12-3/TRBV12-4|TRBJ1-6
CASRLDWASSPSPLHF
TGTGCCAGCAGGCTAGATTGGGCGTCCTCACCTTCACCCCTCCACTTT
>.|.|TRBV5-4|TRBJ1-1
CASRWDDTEAFF
TGTGCCAGCAGGTGGGACGACACTGAAGCTTTCTTT
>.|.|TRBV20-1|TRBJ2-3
CSASGAETYTDTQYF
TGCAGTGCTAGCGGAGCGGAAACATACACAGATACGCAGTATTTT
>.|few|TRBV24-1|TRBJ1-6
CATPTSGSPLHF
TGTGCCACCCCTACGTCCGGTTCACCCCTCCACTTT
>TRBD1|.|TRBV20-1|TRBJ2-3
CSARVSGQGTDTQYF
TGCAGTGCTAGGGTTTCGGGACAGGGCACAGATACGCAGTATTTT
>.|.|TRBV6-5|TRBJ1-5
CASSSPNQPQHF
TGTGCCAGCAGTTCCCCAAATCAGCCCCAGCATTTT
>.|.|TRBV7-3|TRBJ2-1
CASSLGRADYNEQFF
TGTGCCAGCAGCTTAGGTCGAGCAGACTACAATGAGCAGTTCTTC
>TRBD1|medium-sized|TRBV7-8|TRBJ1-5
CASSLSGQVGQPQHF
TGTGCCAGCAGCCTTAGCGGACAGGTGGGACAGCCCCAGCATTTT
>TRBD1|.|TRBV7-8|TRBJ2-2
CASSLARQGQTGELFF
TGTGCCAGCAGCTTAGCGCGACAGGGTCAAACCGGGGAGCTGTTTTTT
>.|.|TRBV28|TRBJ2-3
CASSAPTPTDTQYF
TGTGCCAGCAGTGCACCGACTCCCACAGATACGCAGTATTTT
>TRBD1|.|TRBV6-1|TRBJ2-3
CASSQGVADTQYF
TGTGCCAGCAGTCAGGGGGTTGCAGATACGCAGTATTTT
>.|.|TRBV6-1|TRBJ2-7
CASSPYREGAYEQYF
TGTGCCAGCAGTCCTTACAGGGAAGGAGCCTACGAGCAGTACTTC
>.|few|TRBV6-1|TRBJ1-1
CASSEDTVNTEAFF
TGTGCCAGCAGTGAGGACACAGTGAACACTGAAGCTTTCTTT
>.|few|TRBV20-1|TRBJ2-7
CSARKDAGDYEQYF
TGCAGTGCCAGAAAGGACGCCGGGGACTACGAGCAGTACTTC
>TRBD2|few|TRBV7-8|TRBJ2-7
CASTLTVAGSSYEQYF
TGTGCCAGCACCCTTACGGTAGCGGGGAGCTCCTACGAGCAGTACTTC
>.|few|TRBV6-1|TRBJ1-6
CASTLPARPNSPLHF
TGTGCCAGCACTTTACCCGCCCGGCCTAATTCACCCCTCCACTTT
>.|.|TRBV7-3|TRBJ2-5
CASSSIVKGSSQETQYF
TGTGCCAGCAGCTCAATCGTAAAGGGTAGCAGTCAAGAGACCCAGTACTTC
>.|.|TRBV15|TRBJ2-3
CATSRVTITDTQYF
TGTGCCACCAGCAGAGTTACTATCACAGATACGCAGTATTTT
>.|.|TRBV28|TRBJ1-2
CASSFLGYGYTF
TGTGCCAGCAGTTTTCTGGGATATGGCTACACCTTC
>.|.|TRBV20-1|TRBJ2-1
CSAAAAYNEQFF
TGCAGTGCGGCAGCGGCCTACAATGAGCAGTTCTTC
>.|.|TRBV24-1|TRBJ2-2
CATSDLQRLPGELFF
TGTGCCACCAGTGATTTACAACGACTACCCGGGGAGCTGTTTTTT
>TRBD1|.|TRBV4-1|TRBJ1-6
CASSQGPGQGAKLHF
TGCGCCAGCAGCCAAGGCCCTGGACAGGGGGCGAAACTCCACTTT
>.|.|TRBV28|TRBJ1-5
CASSLDGGARLHF
TGTGCCAGCAGTTTGGACGGAGGGGCCCGGCTGCATTTT
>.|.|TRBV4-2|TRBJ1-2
CASSQDVGGYTF
TGTGCCAGCAGCCAAGATGTCGGTGGCTACACCTTC
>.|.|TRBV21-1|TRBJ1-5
CASSKGGSGGDQPQHF
TGTGCCAGCAGCAAAGGAGGTTCGGGGGGGGATCAGCCCCAGCATTTT
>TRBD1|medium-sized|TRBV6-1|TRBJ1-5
CASSPPGQGNQPQHF
TGTGCCAGCAGTCCTCCGGGACAGGGTAATCAGCCCCAGCATTTT
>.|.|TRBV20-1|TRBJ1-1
CSAPRTGNTEAFF
TGCAGTGCACCTAGGACGGGGAACACTGAAGCTTTCTTT
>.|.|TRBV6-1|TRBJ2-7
CASRGIAYEQYF
TGTGCCAGCAGGGGCATAGCCTACGAGCAGTACTTC
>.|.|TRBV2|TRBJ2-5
CASSESSGQGETQYF
TGTGCCAGCAGTGAATCTTCAGGGCAGGGGGAGACCCAGTACTTC
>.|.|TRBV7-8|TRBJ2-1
CASSLRLAFYNEQFF
TGTGCCAGCAGCTTGAGGCTAGCGTTCTACAATGAGCAGTTCTTC
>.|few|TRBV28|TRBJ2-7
CASSERGTFSYEQYF
TGTGCCAGCAGTGAAAGGGGAACCTTCTCCTACGAGCAGTACTTC
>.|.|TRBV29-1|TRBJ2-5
CSVRSDQETQYF
TGCAGCGTTCGAAGCGACCAAGAGACCCAGTACTTC
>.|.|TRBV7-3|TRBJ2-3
CASSEQPGDTQYF
TGTGCCAGCAGCGAACAGCCCGGGGATACGCAGTATTTT
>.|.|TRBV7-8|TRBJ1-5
CASSLTPRGQPQHF
TGTGCCAGCAGCCTAACCCCCCGGGGTCAGCCCCAGCATTTT
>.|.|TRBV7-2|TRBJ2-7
CASSLVSSEQYF
TGTGCCAGCAGCTTAGTTAGTTCCGAGCAGTACTTC
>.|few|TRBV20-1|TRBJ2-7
CSARRPQGPGYEQYF
TGCAGTGCTAGAAGGCCGCAGGGGCCGGGCTACGAGCAGTACTTC
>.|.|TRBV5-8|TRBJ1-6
CASPGTALYNSPLHF
TGTGCCAGCCCCGGCACAGCGCTCTATAATTCACCCCTCCACTTT